This T cell receptor (beta chain) was documented in a study of siplizumab effects on memory and regulatory T cells. Study conclusions and caveats: No naive or memory phenotype could be assigned to roughly 75-95% of proliferating clones. Memory T cells appeared less diverse than naive cells, which seemed to contribute substantially to alloresponse. Confirmatory evidence of suppressive function in proliferating siplizumab-culture Tregs was not obtained.

Notes on this clone: The antigen remains unidentified.

Per individual sample, 90,000 to 100,000 TCR templates were assayed. The method was immunoSEQ multiplex PCR; TCRdb's version includes in-frame clones alone and lacks a portion of them. The sample contains 95,000 to 100,000 clones, roughly 91% of which appear only once. Sequences were obtained from non-Treg CD4+ T cells sorted from blood. The TCR comes from a human donor in good health.

The CDR3 DNA sequence: TGTGCCAGCAGCTTCGGGACAAGGGGATCACCCCTCCACTTT. Translation gives CASSFGTRGSPLHF. The chain couples TRBV7-2 to TRBJ1-6; perhaps TRBD1 as D (6 bases). This CDR3 contains 14 residues. The V and J ends lost 3 bases and 10 bases respectively, with 13 bases between them. CDR1 and CDR2 from the germline V gene are SGHTA and FQGNSA.